These T cell receptor beta chains were read from a single sample in a study of CD8 T cells in Susac syndrome. A single record per CDR3 protein comes from TCRdb applying MiXCR to the immunoSEQ multiplex PCR reads. The sample lists about 130,000 distinct CDR3 sequences, more than 85% seen once, with 0.15% to 0.2% in the top ten. Sequencing used CD8+ T cells from PBMCs. These receptors were collected from a human donor with Susac syndrome. CDR3s include the opening cysteine and the closing phenylalanine or tryptophan. D genes are given only for firm matches. Rows may omit the clone size; those that give it use once, few, many or a size class.

v_gene	j_gene	abundance	d_gene	CDR3nt	CDR3aa
TRBV6-6	TRBJ2-7	NA	NA	TGTGCCAGCAGCGTGGGGTTGCGCGAGCAGTACTTC	CASSVGLREQYF
TRBV29-1	TRBJ2-2	NA	TRBD1	TGCAGCGTTATCCGAGGACAGGGAGTCGCCGGGGAGCTGTTTTTT	CSVIRGQGVAGELFF
TRBV27	TRBJ2-1	NA	NA	TGTGCCAGCAGTTTATTGGGGGACCTAGGGGATGAGCAGTTCTTC	CASSLLGDLGDEQFF
TRBV12-3/TRBV12-4	TRBJ2-7	once	TRBD2	TGTGCCAGCAGTTTACCGCTAGCGGGAGTCTACGAGCAGTACTTC	CASSLPLAGVYEQYF
TRBV9	TRBJ1-1	NA	NA	TGTGCCAGCAGCGTAGATCCAGGTCTGAACACTGAAGCTTTCTTT	CASSVDPGLNTEAFF
TRBV12-3/TRBV12-4	TRBJ1-2	few	NA	TGTGCCAGCAGTTTAGCCGGGGGGGAAGTCTATGGCTACACCTTC	CASSLAGGEVYGYTF
TRBV29-1	TRBJ2-2	NA	TRBD1	TGCAGCGTTGTCGACAGGGCCAATACCGGGGAGCTGTTTTTT	CSVVDRANTGELFF
TRBV6-4	TRBJ1-2	NA	NA	TGTGCCAGCAGTGACGGGGGCTATGGCTACACCTTC	CASSDGGYGYTF
TRBV27	TRBJ2-7	NA	TRBD1	TGTGCCAGCGCAGGGACAGGGGTTAACGAGCAGTACTTC	CASAGTGVNEQYF
TRBV9	TRBJ1-4	NA	TRBD1	TGTGCCAGCAGCAAACAGGGGAAACTGTTTTTT	CASSKQGKLFF
TRBV3-1	TRBJ1-3	NA	NA	TGTGCCAGCACCCTGGACGGTTCCTCTGGAAACACCATATATTTT	CASTLDGSSGNTIYF
TRBV27	TRBJ2-3	NA	NA	TGTGCCAGCAGCTATACCCCAGATACGCAGTATTTT	CASSYTPDTQYF
TRBV5-4	TRBJ2-5	NA	TRBD2	TGTGCCAGCAGCACCCCCGGGACTAGCATCACGGAGACCCAGTACTTC	CASSTPGTSITETQYF
TRBV20-1	TRBJ2-7	NA	NA	TGCAGTGCTAGAGATCGGGGCCGGGTACCTCTCGAGCAGTACTTC	CSARDRGRVPLEQYF
TRBV2	TRBJ2-1	NA	NA	TGTGCCAGCAGTGAAGAAGAGTACTCCTACAATGAGCAGTTCTTC	CASSEEEYSYNEQFF
TRBV4-1	TRBJ1-1	NA	NA	TGCGCCAGCAGCCAAGAAGTCGACGTATTCATTGAAGCTTTCTTT	CASSQEVDVFIEAFF
TRBV9	TRBJ2-3	NA	NA	TGTGCCAGCAGCGCCCCCCTTCTAGCAGTGACAGATACGCAGTATTTT	CASSAPLLAVTDTQYF
TRBV7-9	TRBJ1-2	NA	NA	TGTGCCAGCAGCCTCCTCGGCACTTGGGACTGGAACTATGGCTACACCTTC	CASSLLGTWDWNYGYTF
TRBV9	TRBJ1-1	NA	NA	TGTGCCAGCAGCGAGGGACGGCGGGGGACTGAAGCTTTCTTT	CASSEGRRGTEAFF
TRBV20-1	TRBJ2-1	NA	NA	TGCAGTGCTAGGAGGTGGGGGCTGAACAATGAGCAGTTCTTC	CSARRWGLNNEQFF
TRBV7-9	TRBJ1-2	NA	NA	TGTGCCAGCAGCTATAACTATGGCTACACCTTC	CASSYNYGYTF
TRBV15	TRBJ2-7	once	NA	TGTGCCACCAGCAGTAGCGGCTACGAGCAGTACTTC	CATSSSGYEQYF
TRBV20-1	TRBJ2-2	NA	NA	TGCAGTGCTAGCTTGGCTCCCGGGGCCTTAGCGGGGGAGCTGTTTTTT	CSASLAPGALAGELFF
TRBV15	TRBJ2-2	NA	TRBD2	TGTGCCACCAGCAGAGGCCGCGGGGGGCTTAATACCGGGGAGCTGTTTTTT	CATSRGRGGLNTGELFF
TRBV6-5	TRBJ1-2	NA	NA	TGTGCCAGCGGCGGGGGGCCAAACTATGGCTACACCTTC	CASGGGPNYGYTF
TRBV3-1	TRBJ2-5	NA	TRBD2	TGTGCCAGCAGCCAAAGCGGGACTAGCGGGAATGATGAGACCCAGTACTTC	CASSQSGTSGNDETQYF
TRBV6-5	TRBJ2-1	NA	TRBD2	TGTGCCAGCAGTTACTCGACTAGCGGATACAATGAGCAGTTCTTC	CASSYSTSGYNEQFF
TRBV29-1	TRBJ2-1	NA	NA	TGCAGCGTTGAACCTAGTATACCCTACAATGAGCAGTTCTTC	CSVEPSIPYNEQFF
TRBV9	TRBJ2-3	NA	NA	TGTGCCAGCAGCGTCCCAGGGTTTTCGCAGTATTTT	CASSVPGFSQYF
TRBV15	TRBJ2-3	NA	NA	TGTGCCACCAGAAGCGGGTACACCACAGATACGCAGTATTTT	CATRSGYTTDTQYF
TRBV7-9	TRBJ2-2	NA	NA	TGTGCCAGCACCCCCGGGGGGGAGCTGTTTTTT	CASTPGGELFF
TRBV4-1	TRBJ1-2	NA	NA	TGCGCCAGCAGCCAAGAGGCAGGTGTTTATGGCTACACCTTC	CASSQEAGVYGYTF
TRBV24-1	TRBJ2-2	NA	NA	TGTGCCACCAGTGATCCAGGGGTAACCACCGGGGAGCTGTTTTTT	CATSDPGVTTGELFF
TRBV29-1	TRBJ2-7	NA	TRBD1	TGCAGCGTGAGGGACAGGGACTACGAGCAGTACTTC	CSVRDRDYEQYF
TRBV20-1	TRBJ2-1	NA	TRBD2	TGCAGTGCTATTGCGGGAGAGAGGTCCTACAATGAGCAGTTCTTC	CSAIAGERSYNEQFF
TRBV7-8	TRBJ1-1	NA	NA	TGTGCCAGCAGCTTAGCGGTCAGTGCGATGAACACTGAAGCTTTCTTT	CASSLAVSAMNTEAFF
TRBV28	TRBJ2-1	NA	TRBD2	TGTGCCAGCAGACCACGACTAGCGGGAGGAAATGAGCAGTTCTTC	CASRPRLAGGNEQFF
TRBV5-1	TRBJ2-1	NA	TRBD2	TGCGCCAGTAGGTGGAGGGGAGGGACCGATGAGCAGTTCTTC	CASRWRGGTDEQFF
TRBV20-1	TRBJ1-5	NA	NA	TGCAGTGCGTCCCGGACCGAAGGGGTTGGTCAGCCCCAGCATTTT	CSASRTEGVGQPQHF
TRBV3-1	TRBJ1-4	NA	NA	TGTGCCAGCAGCCTCCGGACGGGTGAAAAACTGTTTTTT	CASSLRTGEKLFF
TRBV2	TRBJ1-5	NA	NA	TGTGCCAGCAGCGCAGGGTCCGGGAATCAGCCCCAGCATTTT	CASSAGSGNQPQHF
TRBV29-1	TRBJ2-3	few	NA	TGCAGCGCTGCCTCTGCGGCAGGAGACCTCTATAGCACGGATACGCAGTATTTT	CSAASAAGDLYSTDTQYF
TRBV25-1	TRBJ2-7	NA	NA	TGTGCCAGCAGTGAATTAATCTACCGAGAGCAGTACTTC	CASSELIYREQYF
TRBV5-1	TRBJ1-1	NA	NA	TGCGCCAGCAGCTCGTGGAGCCTTGGTCTGGGAGGGGTGGACACTGAAGCTTTCTTT	CASSSWSLGLGGVDTEAFF
TRBV2	TRBJ2-7	NA	NA	TGTGCCAGCAGGTCGGGGCCGTACGAGCAGTACTTC	CASRSGPYEQYF
TRBV12-3/TRBV12-4	TRBJ2-2	NA	NA	TGTGCCAGCAGTTTGACCAACACCGGGGAGCTGTTTTTT	CASSLTNTGELFF
TRBV29-1	TRBJ2-3	NA	NA	TGCAGCGTTGGCCATGGACAGACCAATTCCCCCTCTAGCACAGATACGCAGTATTTT	CSVGHGQTNSPSSTDTQYF
TRBV6-6	TRBJ2-7	once	TRBD2	TGTGCCAGCAAGGGACTAGCGGGAGAGGAGCAGTACTTC	CASKGLAGEEQYF
TRBV13	TRBJ2-7	NA	NA	TGTGCCAGCAGAGGACAGTACGACCTATACGAGCAGTACTTC	CASRGQYDLYEQYF
TRBV19	TRBJ2-1	NA	NA	TGTGCCAGCTACGGAGGGGGGGCATACAATGAGCAGTTCTTC	CASYGGGAYNEQFF
TRBV2	TRBJ1-5	NA	NA	TGTGCCAGCTCAGGAGGTCCGTACCGGGACAAGAATCAGCCCCAGCATTTT	CASSGGPYRDKNQPQHF
TRBV7-6	TRBJ2-5	NA	NA	TGTGCCAGCAGCTATAGGACAGCACAAGAGACCCAGTACTTC	CASSYRTAQETQYF
TRBV5-1	TRBJ1-1	NA	NA	TGCGCCAGCACGTACCCTCTAGGGACGGTGAACACTGAAGCTTTCTTT	CASTYPLGTVNTEAFF
TRBV15	TRBJ1-1	NA	NA	TGTGCCACCAGCTCGTATCCGACAGATCTGAACACTGAAGCTTTCTTT	CATSSYPTDLNTEAFF
TRBV14	TRBJ2-1	NA	TRBD2	TGTGCCAGCAGGACTAGCGGCTACAATGAGCAGTTCTTC	CASRTSGYNEQFF
TRBV28	TRBJ2-1	once	NA	TGTGCCAGCAGTACGCTAGGCTATGAGCAGTTCTTC	CASSTLGYEQFF
TRBV7-6	TRBJ1-1	NA	TRBD1	TGTGCCAGCAGCCGTCCCGGGACAGGACAGAACACTGAAGCTTTCTTT	CASSRPGTGQNTEAFF